Sequencing of this TCR beta chain was carried out in a study of blood T cell repertoires in COVID-19. Study-level background: COVID-19 samples, acute and convalescent, were from the United States, Italy and Spain.

Original methodology: Reference gene primers were amplified, and this amplification served to estimate nucleated cell counts. Profiled with immunoSEQ multiplex PCR; TCRdb holds only in-frame clones, not every one. The V and J calls and clone size are taken from that table; D and trimming were inferred from the DNA. The table has around 57,000 clones, around 90% seen once. The receptor was derived from an elderly woman with COVID-19, enrolled during active disease. The sample consisted of peripheral blood.

CDR3 sequence: CASSQPTGAEQYF. As DNA, the CDR3 is TGTGCCAGCAGCCAACCGACAGGGGCCGAGCAGTACTTC. V usage is TRBV3-1 (or the pseudogene TRBV3-2) and J usage is TRBJ2-7; 8 positions agree with TRBD1. The V segment lost 2 bases and the J segment 6 bases; nucleotides outside the gene matches: 3. CDR1 LGHDT and CDR2 YNNKEL come from the germline V gene (reference sequence). This CDR3 contains 13 residues.